This TCR beta chain was recovered during a study of T cell changes during pregnancy in multiple sclerosis. CDR3 length equals 16 residues. CDR1 is SGHRS, CDR2 YFSETQ, per germline. Trimming took 4 bases from V and 4 from J; bases not matched to a gene: 11. Method: immunoSEQ multiplex PCR; TCRdb's copy keeps in-frame clones and lacks some. The table includes some 70,000 clones, roughly 90% detected once. This TCR was recovered from a female donor with multiple sclerosis, enrolled in a pregnancy study. This rearrangement joins TRBV5-1 to TRBJ2-3, with 8 bases identical to TRBD1. The sequences come from CD8+ T cells from peripheral blood mononuclear cells, collected before pregnancy. CDR3 coding DNA: TGCGCCAGCAGCCTAGTCTTGGGGACAGGCTCAGATACGCAGTATTTT. Encoded protein: CASSLVLGTGSDTQYF. Variable domain in full (rest from reference TRBV5-1 and TRBJ2-3): KAGVTQTPRYLIKTRGQQVTLSCSPISGHRSVSWYQQTPGQGLQFLFEYFSETQRNKGNFPGRFSGRQFSNSRSEMNVSTLELGDSALYLCASSLVLGTGSDTQYFGPGTRLTVL.